This T cell receptor (beta chain) was identified in a study of blood T cell repertoires in COVID-19. Overall study: COVID-19 samples collected from the United States, Italy and Spain covered acute and convalescent phases. PBMCs, B-cell-depleted T cells, or T cells were the source of the cDNA or gDNA that made up the material.

Trimming took 7 bases from V and 5 from J; bases not matched to a gene: 9. This CDR3 has 14 amino acids. The germline V gene has CDR1 LNHDA and CDR2 SQIVND (reference sequence). As originally analysed: Amplification of reference gene primers was used by the study to estimate nucleated cell counts. This table comes from immunoSEQ multiplex PCR, and its TCRdb copy is limited to in-frame clones, with some not included. The DNA gave D and trimming, while V, J and clone size come from that table. The repertoire holds approximately 260,000 clones, with 89% as singletons. The chain combines TRBV19 with TRBJ1-2; 8 bases fit TRBD1. This receptor was taken from a woman in her 40s who had recovered from COVID-19. Sequencing used peripheral blood. CDR3 nucleotides: TGTGCCAGTACCAGGGGACAGGCAAGATATGGCTACACCTTC. Translation: CASTRGQARYGYTF.